Reported below is one T cell receptor beta chain. This clonotype was seen only a few times. It lacks a known antigen. Base qualities are not at hand, and no much larger clone is one base apart. Donors were six healthy women forming three monozygous twin pairs. All three twin pairs had been raised together and were thought likely to have encountered the same vaccines and infectious agents. TCR cDNA libraries were prepared from RNA that was isolated from peripheral blood mononuclear cells. Per the germline V gene, LGHNT is the CDR1 and FRNRAP is the CDR2. The V and J ends are trimmed by 0 bases and 2 bases, leaving 16 bases between them. The cysteine opens and the phenylalanine closes a CDR3 of 17 amino acids. The only DNA kept is the CDR3, 51 bases in frame from the first base. The sample belongs to a study of identical twins' blood T cells (dated by TCRdb to the early 2010s). As for the study more broadly: About 48 million Illumina reads were obtained across 12 libraries, of which six were alpha-chain libraries and six were beta-chain libraries. TCR alpha and beta chain repertoires of three pairs of monozygous twins were compared using next-generation sequencing to assess genetic influence on repertoire formation. On the study overall, not on this receptor specifically: Environmental influences could not be excluded as an explanation for twin similarity, since twins were reared together. Among the most abundant TCRbeta clonotypes, more CDR3 sequences were shared by each donor with her twin than with unrelated donors. The proposed role of the TCRalpha J segment in MHC recognition during thymic selection was stated to require validation by independent studies. How many CDR3 clonotypes two donors shared depended mainly on the product of their cloneset sizes, and the twins did not clearly stray from this trend. V gene usage was reported to be markedly more similar within twin pairs than between unrelated donors, even among non-selected out-of-frame TCRbeta clonotypes.

Receptors were amplified or captured by 5' RACE. Reads for this sample came from an Illumina Genome Analyzer IIx. RNA-based TCR cDNA libraries were prepared by a previously described protocol with several modifications. To prevent cross-contamination, sample-specific barcodes were added to both ends of each TCR cDNA library during cDNA synthesis and amplification. From the authors' description of their analysis: Each library contained about 2 to 3.6 million CDR3-containing reads, and somewhere between about 90,000 and nearly 550,000 clonotypes were identified for each individual. Reads carrying improper barcode index combinations were removed, after which the MiTCR software was used to build a cloneset for each library. While assembling CDR3 clonotypes, MiTCR corrected PCR and sequencing errors and either filtered or rescued low-quality reads. Artificial out-of-frame clonotypes were mapped to in-frame sequences, with one indel allowed in the CDR3, and then removed. Similarity in V and J gene usage between donors was calculated as the Jensen-Shannon divergence divided by the mean entropy. TCRdb took the public reads, trimmed them with fastp at Q25, ran MiXCR for clone calling and kept in-frame beta chains. Each CDR3 protein gets just one entry, which takes the most common genes and DNA from the rows behind it. The V and J calls reflect TCRdb's pipeline rather than the authors' work. This sample lists fewer than 450,000 distinct CDR3 sequences; about 28% were detected once. The top ten clones comprise roughly 5.5% of the sample.

The TCR originated in a woman aged 18 to 55 in good health. The sequenced sample consisted of PBMCs. The V and J genes are TRBV12-5 and TRBJ1-2; the D gene is possibly TRBD1, with 6 bases matching. The CDR3 reads CASGLVLERGANYGYTF. The nucleotide sequence is given as TGTGCTAGTGGTTTGGTACTAGAGAGGGGGGCAAACTATGGCTACACCTTC.